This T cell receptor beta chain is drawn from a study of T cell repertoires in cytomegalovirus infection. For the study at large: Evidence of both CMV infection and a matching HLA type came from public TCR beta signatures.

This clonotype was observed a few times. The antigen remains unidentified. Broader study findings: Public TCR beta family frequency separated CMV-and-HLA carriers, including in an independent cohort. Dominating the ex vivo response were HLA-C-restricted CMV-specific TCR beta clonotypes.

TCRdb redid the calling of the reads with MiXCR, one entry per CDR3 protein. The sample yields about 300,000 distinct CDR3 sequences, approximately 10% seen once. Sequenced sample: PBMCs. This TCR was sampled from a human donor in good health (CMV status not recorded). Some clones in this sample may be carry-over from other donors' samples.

CDR3 residues: CSAAGVGYTF. In DNA form, the CDR3 reads TGCAGTGCAGCAGGGGTTGGCTACACCTTC. The V and J genes are TRBV20-1 and TRBJ1-2; D possibly corresponds to TRBD1 (6 bases). The V end was cut by 6 bases, the J end by 7 bases, with 9 bases between. This CDR3 has 10 residues. The V gene's germline CDR1 is DFQATT and CDR2 SNEGSKA (reference sequence).